Listed here is a single T cell receptor beta chain. The antigen is not known. With a duration under 3 months, ophthalmopathy in the donors showed moderate-to-severe activity, CAS ≥3 and NOSPECS ≥4. As the starting material, approximately 10 ml of fresh peripheral blood yielded the PBMCs. These data originate in a study of Graves' ophthalmopathy and Graves' hyperthyroidism. Regarding the study as a whole: This model predicted ophthalmopathy progression (sensitivity around 70%, specificity 72.22%).

CDR1 is SGHDT and CDR2 is YYEEEE in the germline V gene. The J segment lost 4 bases and the V segment lost 0 bases, leaving 5 bases of the junction unmatched. The CDR3 contains 15 residues. The study amplified TCR beta CDR3 regions using RNA transcripts. The library came from an HTBI-primed first-round RT-PCR and a second-round multiplex PCR. TCRdb reanalysed the multiplex PCR reads using MiXCR and keeps one entry per CDR3 protein. The sample comprises roughly 480,000 distinct CDR3 sequences, approximately 15% of which are singletons, and approximately 9.8% rests with the top ten. Sequencing input: blood. The sequence came from a woman under 40 with Graves' ophthalmopathy. This chain joins TRBV5-6 and TRBJ1-1; 8 bases fit TRBD1. CDR3 nucleotide sequence: TGTGCCAGCAGCTTGGTCGGACAGGGACTCACTGAAGCTTTCTTT. Translating it yields CASSLVGQGLTEAFF.